This is a list of T cell receptor beta chains from one sample in a study of blood T cell repertoires in COVID-19. Method: immunoSEQ multiplex PCR; TCRdb's copy keeps in-frame clones and lacks some. This sample has approximately 97,000 clones, with about 72% found just once. The sequencing input was peripheral blood. These receptors came from a man between 60 and 70 years old with active or convalescent COVID-19. CDR3s include the opening cysteine and the closing phenylalanine or tryptophan. The order of the fields is J gene, V gene, CDR3 protein.

j_gene: TRBJ1-6; v_gene: TRBV7-2; CDR3aa: CASSFGQGALGSPLHF
j_gene: TRBJ1-1; v_gene: TRBV2; CDR3aa: CASSKNDRIGTEAFF
j_gene: TRBJ1-1; v_gene: TRBV6-5; CDR3aa: CASSRQGIAEAFF
j_gene: TRBJ1-2; v_gene: TRBV28; CDR3aa: CASTAQGARANYGYTF
j_gene: TRBJ2-2; v_gene: TRBV28; CDR3aa: CASKEGPRTGELFF
j_gene: TRBJ2-1; v_gene: TRBV24-1; CDR3aa: CATSDSGLAGGNEQFF
j_gene: TRBJ1-2; v_gene: TRBV20-1; CDR3aa: CSAVRDGYTF
j_gene: TRBJ2-3; v_gene: TRBV7-3; CDR3aa: CASSPGRGDTQYF
j_gene: TRBJ2-5; v_gene: TRBV25-1; CDR3aa: CASSPRTSGSPQETQYF
j_gene: TRBJ2-3; v_gene: TRBV20-1; CDR3aa: CSAARADTQYF
j_gene: TRBJ2-1; v_gene: TRBV6-5; CDR3aa: CASRTGSYEQFF
j_gene: TRBJ2-1; v_gene: TRBV28; CDR3aa: CASGPRGTGSYNEQFF
j_gene: TRBJ1-5; v_gene: TRBV11-1; CDR3aa: CASSDGGTGNQPQHF
j_gene: TRBJ1-4; v_gene: TRBV28; CDR3aa: CASSLSWADNEKLFF
j_gene: TRBJ1-4; v_gene: TRBV28; CDR3aa: CASSLVGRDEKLFF
j_gene: TRBJ2-1; v_gene: TRBV2; CDR3aa: CASTSGRRINEQFF
j_gene: TRBJ1-1; v_gene: TRBV19; CDR3aa: CASTETGLMNTEAFF
j_gene: TRBJ1-2; v_gene: TRBV11-3; CDR3aa: CASSQGVLYGYTF
j_gene: TRBJ2-3; v_gene: TRBV28; CDR3aa: CASSLFSILTDTQYF
j_gene: TRBJ2-5; v_gene: TRBV9; CDR3aa: CASSAGGTEETQYF
j_gene: TRBJ2-2; v_gene: TRBV19; CDR3aa: CASTKMRGDTGELFF
j_gene: TRBJ2-5; v_gene: TRBV6-5; CDR3aa: CASNTSPNVGETQYF
j_gene: TRBJ2-6; v_gene: TRBV4-1; CDR3aa: CASSQVQGQHSGANVLTF
j_gene: TRBJ2-7; v_gene: TRBV6-5; CDR3aa: CASSFDTALSYEQYF
j_gene: TRBJ2-1; v_gene: TRBV3-1/TRBV3-2; CDR3aa: CPPRRARGAGGPSSYNEQFF
j_gene: TRBJ2-2; v_gene: TRBV27; CDR3aa: CASRYGNTGELFF
j_gene: TRBJ1-2; v_gene: TRBV19; CDR3aa: CASSMSRGGDGYTF
j_gene: TRBJ2-2; v_gene: TRBV5-1; CDR3aa: CASSSRLANTGELFF
j_gene: TRBJ2-1; v_gene: TRBV2; CDR3aa: CASSERASGRARFF
j_gene: TRBJ1-5; v_gene: TRBV24-1; CDR3aa: CATSDPSTGIQPQHF
j_gene: TRBJ2-1; v_gene: TRBV4-1; CDR3aa: CASSQGGREGYNEQFF
j_gene: TRBJ2-5; v_gene: TRBV2; CDR3aa: CASSRETNQETQYF
j_gene: TRBJ2-2; v_gene: TRBV19; CDR3aa: CASSPPGLAGGGTGELFF
j_gene: TRBJ2-5; v_gene: TRBV6-5; CDR3aa: CASSQLEKGATQYF
j_gene: TRBJ2-3; v_gene: TRBV5-1; CDR3aa: CASSPTLATRGTDTQYF
j_gene: TRBJ2-5; v_gene: TRBV19; CDR3aa: CASSMGGLETQYF
j_gene: TRBJ2-2; v_gene: TRBV28; CDR3aa: CASRVSGRVGELFF
j_gene: TRBJ1-2; v_gene: TRBV14; CDR3aa: CASSVGTNYGYTF
j_gene: TRBJ2-5; v_gene: TRBV20-1; CDR3aa: CSASRQNDAGRRETQYF
j_gene: TRBJ2-7; v_gene: TRBV29-1; CDR3aa: CSVTGGKGHEQYF
j_gene: TRBJ2-2; v_gene: TRBV28; CDR3aa: CASTISVYGGIKFHAGELFF
j_gene: TRBJ2-3; v_gene: TRBV5-1; CDR3aa: CASSFRDSGGTQYF
j_gene: TRBJ1-2; v_gene: TRBV5-1; CDR3aa: CASSKFVQEGVGYTF
j_gene: TRBJ2-1; v_gene: TRBV11-3; CDR3aa: CASSPFGQGAGYEQFF
j_gene: TRBJ2-2; v_gene: TRBV5-4; CDR3aa: CASSPWTGDTGELFF
j_gene: TRBJ2-1; v_gene: TRBV11-2; CDR3aa: CASSTGLAGVEQFF
j_gene: TRBJ1-2; v_gene: TRBV11-2; CDR3aa: CASSSSGGADYGYTF
j_gene: TRBJ2-4; v_gene: TRBV30; CDR3aa: CAWSAGLAGGNIQYF
j_gene: TRBJ1-2; v_gene: TRBV10-2; CDR3aa: CASSYSGSNYGYTF
j_gene: TRBJ2-3; v_gene: TRBV5-1; CDR3aa: CASSLAGGPSTDTQYF
j_gene: TRBJ1-4; v_gene: TRBV6-5; CDR3aa: CASSTTAGFPEKLFF
j_gene: TRBJ2-3; v_gene: TRBV11-2; CDR3aa: CASSRGTSGADTQYF
j_gene: TRBJ1-6; v_gene: TRBV5-1; CDR3aa: CASSPSSGDAYNSPLHF
j_gene: TRBJ1-1; v_gene: TRBV19; CDR3aa: CASSRGATTVEAFF
j_gene: TRBJ2-2; v_gene: TRBV9; CDR3aa: CASLADTTGELFF
j_gene: TRBJ1-1; v_gene: TRBV21-1; CDR3aa: CASSKKGGEGTEAFF
j_gene: TRBJ2-2; v_gene: TRBV19; CDR3aa: CASIGTGLTGELFF